What follows are 21 T cell receptor beta chains derived from one specimen sequenced in a study of Graves' ophthalmopathy and Graves' hyperthyroidism. Transcripts of RNA were the source for amplifying TCR beta CDR3 regions. HTBI-primed RT-PCR formed the first round, and a multiplex PCR formed the second. From the multiplex PCR reads, TCRdb called clonotypes with MiXCR, one entry per CDR3 protein. The sample carries about 1.2 million distinct CDR3 sequences, roughly two fifths recorded once. Sequencing input: peripheral blood or thyroid tissue (not recorded which). These receptor sequences come from an adult man with Graves' hyperthyroidism.

This clonotype was seen ten or more times. The V call is TRBV7-9, the J call TRBJ2-2; D uncertain. Trimming removed 5 bases from V and 9 bases from J, with 4 bases in between. CDR3 length equals 10 residues. Germline CDR1 SEHNR, CDR2 FQNEAQ (reference sequence). CDR3 amino acids: CASSLRELFF. CDR3 DNA: TGTGCCAGCAGCCTCAGGGAGCTGTTTTTT. The whole variable domain, filled in from reference TRBV7-9 and TRBJ2-2, reads DTGVSQNPRHKITKRGQNVTFRCDPISEHNRLYWYRQTLGQGPEFLTYFQNEAQLEKSRLLSDRFSAERPKGSFSTLEIQRTEQGDSAMYLCASSLRELFFGEGSRLTVL.

This clonotype appeared many times. The chain joins TRBV15 to TRBJ2-5; D might be TRBD2 (5 bases). Trimming removed 0 bases from V and 7 bases from J, with 15 bases in between. The CDR3 consists of 15 residues. CDR1 and CDR2 (germline): LNHNV, YYDKDF (reference sequence). The CDR3 loop is CATSRDPRDSGTQYF. The CDR3 nucleotides read TGTGCCACCAGCAGAGATCCCCGGGATTCTGGGACCCAGTACTTC.

This clonotype has a count of ten or more. The genes are TRBV5-1 and TRBJ1-1; D gene unclear. The germline V and J ends were trimmed by 5 bases and 1 base, with 9 bases remaining between them. CDR1 is SGHRS and CDR2 is YFSETQ in the germline V gene. This CDR3 region has 13 residues. CDR3 region: CASRGIPNTEAFF. DNA for the CDR3: TGCGCCAGCAGGGGGATCCCGAACACTGAAGCTTTCTTT.

This clonotype was counted between two and nine times. The rearrangement joins TRBV6-5 to TRBJ1-6; D remains ambiguous. CDR1 is MNHEY, CDR2 SVGAGI, per germline. The V end was cut by 0 bases, the J end by 5 bases, with 14 bases between. There are 17 residues in the CDR3. CDR3 residues: CASSYSLFNVDNSPLHF. The CDR3 DNA sequence: TGTGCCAGCAGTTACTCACTTTTTAACGTTGATAATTCACCCCTCCACTTT.

With regard to this clonotype: A single base separates this from a much larger clone, so it may be a read error. The gene calls are TRBV7-9 and TRBJ2-7; the D is unclear. Per the germline V gene, CDR1 is SEHNR and CDR2 is FQNEAQ (reference sequence). The CDR3 sequence is 13 residues long. The germline V and J ends were trimmed by 3 bases and 3 bases, with 9 bases remaining between them. CDR3 residues: CASSFLVDYEQYF. The CDR3 nucleotides read TGTGCCAGCAGCTTTCTGGTCGACTACGAGCAGTACTTC.

With regard to this clonotype: Given a much more abundant clone one base away, this may be a read error. The chain recombines TRBV9 with TRBJ2-5, with D perhaps matching TRBD2 (5 bases). Germline values: CDR1 SGDLS, CDR2 YYNGEE. The CDR3 length is 15 residues. Trimming shortened V by 2 bases and J by 1 base, and 12 bases separated the two germline ends. CDR3 loop: CASSVSEGTQETQYF. DNA of the CDR3: TGTGCCAGCAGCGTTAGCGAGGGCACCCAAGAGACCCAGTACTTC. The whole variable domain, filled in from reference TRBV9 and TRBJ2-5, reads DSGVTQTPKHLITATGQRVTLRCSPRSGDLSVYWYQQSLDQGLQFLIQYYNGEERAKGNILERFSAQQFPDLHSELNLSSLELGDSALYFCASSVSEGTQETQYFGPGTRLLVL.

This clonotype was picked up a small number of times. The gene calls are TRBV29-1 and TRBJ1-2; 9 positions agree with TRBD1. V lost 7 bases to trimming and J lost 2 bases; unmatched junction nucleotides: 2. The CDR3 sequence is 12 residues long. Germline lookup yields CDR1 SQVTM and CDR2 ANQGSEA. Here the CDR3 reads CSAGTGNYGYTF. The CDR3 region has the DNA TGCAGCGCCGGGACAGGGAACTATGGCTACACCTTC.

This clonotype was recorded many times. J is TRBJ2-5 and V is TRBV2; 8 nucleotides align to TRBD1. Germline V CDR1 and CDR2: SNHLY, FYNNEI. V shed 3 bases and J 7 bases; nucleotides not matched to a gene: 4. The CDR3 sequence is 13 residues long. The CDR3 DNA sequence: TGTGCCAGCAGTGAGGACAGGGCCCGGACCCAGTACTTC. Protein: CASSEDRARTQYF.

This clonotype was detected many times. The rearrangement links TRBV12-3 or TRBV12-4 to TRBJ1-6, with 9 positions matching TRBD1. The V gene end was trimmed by 5 bases and the J gene end by 6 bases; junction bases not matched to a gene: 5. This CDR3 contains 15 residues. The CDR3 loop is CASSLMGQGNSPLHF. The DNA for the CDR3 is TGTGCCAGCAGTCTGATGGGACAGGGTAATTCACCCCTCCACTTT.

The V and J genes are TRBV25-1 and TRBJ1-2, with 7 bases aligning to TRBD1. The V gene's germline CDR1 is MGHDK and CDR2 SYGVNS. V was pared by 5 bases and J by 8 bases, with 11 bases of the junction left unmatched. The CDR3 has 14 amino acids. The CDR3 sequence is CASSPLGDRGGYTF. The CDR3 DNA sequence: TGTGCCAGCAGTCCTTTAGGGGACAGAGGGGGCTACACCTTC.

There are a few counts of this clonotype. The rearrangement uses TRBV29-1 and TRBJ1-1; 11 bases are shared with TRBD1. The V and J ends lost 6 bases and 3 bases, in that order; junction bases with no gene match: 6. The CDR3 runs to 14 residues. Germline CDR1 and CDR2: SQVTM and ANQGSEA. For the CDR3, the DNA is TGCAGCGTCGGGGACAGGGGGTTGGACACTGAAGCTTTCTTT. It specifies CSVGDRGLDTEAFF.

This clonotype was counted many times. V gene TRBV2 combines with J gene TRBJ2-7; D not certain. The CDR3 has 14 amino acids. Trimming took 5 bases from V and 9 from J, leaving 20 bases between them. CDR1 and CDR2 (germline): SNHLY, FYNNEI. The DNA of the CDR3 is TGTGCCAGCAGTACGACATCCCAGGCGTTGTCGCAGTACTTC. This codes for CASSTTSQALSQYF.

This clonotype turned up a few times. This could be a read error, since a much larger clone is one nucleotide away. This chain links TRBV7-8 with TRBJ2-2; D ambiguous. The CDR3 contains 14 residues. The germline gives CDR1 SGHVS, CDR2 FQNEAQ. V gave up 1 base and J gave up 4 bases, with 7 bases separating them. As DNA, the CDR3 is TGTGCCAGCAGCTTAGAAACCCGCACCGGGGAGCTGTTTTTT. Encoded protein: CASSLETRTGELFF.

Many counts were recorded for this clonotype. The rearrangement uses TRBV10-3 and TRBJ2-7; D remains ambiguous. The V gene's germline CDR1 is ENHRY and CDR2 SYGVKD. The CDR3 runs 13 residues. V lost 4 bases, J lost 3 bases, and 10 bases lay in between. The CDR3 reads CAISGGSDYEQYF. The DNA for the CDR3 is TGTGCCATCAGTGGAGGCTCAGACTACGAGCAGTACTTC.

This sequence joins TRBV2 and TRBJ2-7; possible D gene TRBD2, 6 bases. Per germline, CDR1 SNHLY and CDR2 FYNNEI. The CDR3 totals 15 residues. V lost 5 bases and J 3 bases, leaving 17 bases between the germline ends. CDR3 sequence (DNA): TGTGCCAGCAGTTACTCCGATGGGGACTTCTACGAGCAGTACTTC. Translation gives CASSYSDGDFYEQYF.

Many counts were recorded for this clonotype. V usage is TRBV29-1 and J usage is TRBJ2-6; D is unresolved. Trimming left V 7 bases short and J 0 bases short, with 4 bases between. CDR1 is SQVTM, CDR2 ANQGSEA, per germline. The CDR3 is made up of 12 amino acids. CDR3 amino acids: CSAFSGANVLTF. CDR3 nucleotide sequence: TGCAGCGCCTTCTCTGGGGCCAACGTCCTGACTTTC.

This clonotype was recorded at least ten times. The genes are TRBV20-1 and TRBJ2-7; TRBD2 aligns across 13 bases. V dropped 0 bases and J dropped 9; count of bases not matched to a gene: 8. This CDR3 is built from 15 residues. Per germline, CDR1 DFQATT and CDR2 SNEGSKA (reference sequence). The CDR3 protein is CSAREPGTSGTAQYF. The CDR3 nucleotides read TGCAGTGCTAGAGAACCCGGGACTAGCGGGACAGCGCAGTACTTC.

This chain joins TRBV7-9 and TRBJ1-4; TRBD1 matches 7 bases. V lost 4 bases and J lost 2; bases outside the gene matches: 4. The CDR3 is 15 residues long. From germline, CDR1 is SEHNR and CDR2 FQNEAQ (reference sequence). This chain's CDR3 is CASSSRGGTNEKLFF. CDR3 sequence (DNA): TGTGCCAGCAGCTCCAGGGGGGGCACTAATGAAAAACTGTTTTTT.

In the case of this clonotype: This sequence may be a read error, since a much larger clone differs from it by one base. The chain carries TRBV24-1 and TRBJ2-2; 8 bases match TRBD1. The length of the CDR3 is 16 residues. Germline V gene lookup returns CDR1 KGHDR and CDR2 SFDVKD. The CDR3: CAASDFAGGLTGELFF. Here the CDR3 DNA reads TGTGCCGCCAGTGATTTCGCAGGGGGCCTCACCGGGGAGCTGTTTTTT.

V is TRBV19 and J is TRBJ2-5; 7 bases agree with TRBD2. The CDR3 consists of 16 residues. V was pared by 4 bases and J by 3 bases, with 11 bases of the junction left unmatched. Germline-derived CDR1 and CDR2 are LNHDA and SQIVND (reference sequence). The CDR3 region has the DNA TGTGCCAGTAGTAAGGGCTGGGAGGGGAGAAAAGAGACCCAGTACTTC. Amino acids: CASSKGWEGRKETQYF. Supplemented by reference TRBV19 and TRBJ2-5, the full variable domain reads DGGITQSPKYLFRKEGQNVTLSCEQNLNHDAMYWYRQDPGQGLRLIYYSQIVNDFQKGDIAEGYSVSREKKESFPLTVTSAQKNPTAFYLCASSKGWEGRKETQYFGPGTRLLVL.

The V and J genes are TRBV2 and TRBJ2-7; D possibly corresponds to TRBD1 (6 bases). Looked up from germline, CDR1 is SNHLY and CDR2 is FYNNEI. The CDR3 runs 14 residues. Trimming removed 6 bases at V and 2 bases at J, with 14 bases between. CDR3 amino acids: CASSDGQIPYEQYF. The CDR3 DNA sequence: TGTGCCAGCAGCGACGGACAGATTCCCTACGAGCAGTACTTC.